Presented here are 5 T cell receptor beta chains from one specimen sequenced in a study of cytomegalovirus exposure and HLA in healthy donors. PCR used 60 Vbeta primers and 13 Jbeta primers. Measured with immunoSEQ multiplex PCR; TCRdb has only the in-frame clones, and not every one. The sample holds 60,000 or so clones, approximately 80% seen once. Sequenced material: PBMCs. These receptors originate from a man in his forties in good health and CMV-seronegative.

V is TRBV9 and J is TRBJ1-4, with D unresolved. Germline CDR1 SGDLS, CDR2 YYNGEE. V was clipped by 4 bases and J by 0 bases, with 7 bases between them. The CDR3 covers 14 residues. This chain's CDR3 is CASSLQSTNEKLFF. The CDR3 nucleotides read TGTGCCAGCAGCCTACAGTCAACTAATGAAAAACTGTTTTTT.

The CDR3 bases are TGTGCCAGCAGCACCCGAGGGGGCGCTAGCTCACCCCTCCACTTT. Translated: CASSTRGGASSPLHF. This chain links TRBV5-4 with TRBJ1-6, with 7 nucleotides matching TRBD1. The CDR3 is 15 amino acids. With 4 bases clipped from V and 10 bases from J, the junction kept 11 bases outside the gene matches. Germline V gene lookup returns CDR1 SGHNT and CDR2 YYREEE (reference sequence).

The chain recombines TRBV7-8 with TRBJ2-7; weak D call: TRBD2 (6 bases). This CDR3 contains 14 residues. Germline-derived CDR1 and CDR2 are SGHVS and FQNEAQ. Trimming removed 5 bases at V and 4 bases at J, with 15 bases between. Here the CDR3 reads CASSGGTKPYEQYV. The CDR3 DNA is TGTGCCAGCAGCGGAGGGACCAAACCTTACGAGCAGTACGTC.

The V and J genes are TRBV7-9 and TRBJ1-1; no clear D. Germline V CDR1 and CDR2: SEHNR, FQNEAQ (reference sequence). CDR3 length: 16 amino acids. The V gene lost 1 base and the J gene lost 5 bases, with 17 bases spanning the gap. CDR3 region: CASSLGGSGMGTEAFF. The CDR3 DNA reads TGTGCCAGCAGCTTAGGAGGGTCAGGAATGGGGACTGAAGCTTTCTTT.

V and J are TRBV28 and TRBJ1-5; D remains ambiguous. Deletions cut 6 bases from V and 11 bases from J, with 23 bases between. Germline CDR1 MDHEN, CDR2 SYDVKM. This CDR3 comprises 15 residues. The CDR3 reads CASRHRLPGPSAQHF. The CDR3 DNA is TGTGCCAGCAGACACCGACTCCCCGGCCCCTCGGCCCAGCATTTT.